The 27 T cell receptor beta chains reported below all come from one sample, sequenced in a study of T cells in localized non-small cell lung cancer. The method was immunoSEQ multiplex PCR; TCRdb's version includes in-frame clones alone and lacks a portion of them. The table lists tens of thousands of clones, approximately 80% of them singletons, with 17% in the top ten. The sequencing here drew on peripheral blood mononuclear cells, taken before any cancer treatment. The receptors derive from a man aged 40 to 69 with stage III lung adenocarcinoma.

A few counts support this clone. The chain carries TRBV7-9 and TRBJ1-2; TRBD1 might be the D (6 bases). Germline values: CDR1 SEHNR, CDR2 FQNEAQ (reference sequence). Trimming pared 7 bases from V and 1 base from J, leaving 13 bases between. This CDR3 contains 14 residues. DNA of the CDR3: TGTGCCAGCACCCGGGACACCTATAACTATGGCTACACCTTC. Amino acids: CASTRDTYNYGYTF.

CDR3 coding DNA: TGTGCCATCAGGCTTCATTCCCGGGACAGACTGAACACCATATATTTT. Protein: CAIRLHSRDRLNTIYF. This chain uses TRBV10-3 with TRBJ1-3; 7 bases are a match to TRBD1. The junction had 15 bases not matched to a gene; V was cut back by 6 bases and J by 7 bases. CDR3 length equals 16 residues. The germline CDR1 and CDR2 sequences are ENHRY and SYGVKD.

The chain employs TRBV6-6 and TRBJ1-2; D unclear. CDR1 is MNHNY and CDR2 is SVGAGI in the germline V gene (reference sequence). The CDR3 has 13 residues. Between the trimmed V and J ends, which lost 2 bases and 1 base, there was a span of 5 bases. DNA for the CDR3: TGTGCCAGCAGTTACGCGAGTAACTATGGCTACACCTTC. Translating gives CASSYASNYGYTF.

V usage is TRBV2 and J usage is TRBJ2-5; D remains unclear. Looked up from germline, CDR1 is SNHLY and CDR2 is FYNNEI. The germline V and J ends were trimmed by 3 bases and 0 bases, with 11 bases remaining between them. The CDR3 totals 15 residues. The CDR3 spells CASSDEDPYQETQYF. Written as DNA, the CDR3 is TGTGCCAGCAGTGATGAGGACCCGTACCAAGAGACCCAGTACTTC.

V usage is TRBV7-9 and J usage is TRBJ1-4, with D uncertain. The germline CDR1 and CDR2 sequences are SEHNR and FQNEAQ (reference sequence). The CDR3 is 14 amino acids. The ends were cut back, 5 bases at V and 0 bases at J, with 7 bases in the middle. Here the CDR3 reads CASSRTATNEKLFF. CDR3 coding DNA: TGTGCCAGCAGCCGAACAGCAACTAATGAAAAACTGTTTTTT.

CDR3 amino acids: CASEDSLRREAFF. CDR3 nucleotide sequence: TGTGCCAGCGAGGACAGCCTTAGGAGGGAAGCTTTCTTT. The chain combines TRBV6-6 with TRBJ1-1, with TRBD1 as a possible D gene (6 bases). The V gene's germline CDR1 is MNHNY and CDR2 SVGAGI (reference sequence). V lost 8 bases and J 8 bases, leaving 18 bases between the germline ends. The CDR3 length is 13 residues.

This chain joins TRBV27 and TRBJ2-6; no clear D. The CDR3 contains 15 residues. Germline V gene sequence: CDR1 MNHEY, CDR2 SMNVEV (reference sequence). V gave up 4 bases and J gave up 0 bases, with 7 bases separating them. CDR3 in DNA: TGTGCCAGCAGTTCCTCGGGCTCTGGGGCCAACGTCCTGACTTTC. It translates to CASSSSGSGANVLTF.

This chain connects TRBV6-5 to TRBJ2-5; 7 positions agree with TRBD2. The CDR3 length is 14 residues. CDR1 is MNHEY and CDR2 is SVGAGI in the germline V gene. Trimming removed 4 bases from V and 5 bases from J; junction bases left unmatched: 7. The DNA for the CDR3 is TGTGCCAGCAGTTGGGACTATATGAGGGAGACCCAGTACTTC. Translation gives CASSWDYMRETQYF.

The chain recombines TRBV7-3 with TRBJ2-3; TRBD1 or TRBD2 may be the D gene (5 bases each). The V and J ends lost 1 base and 2 bases respectively, with 16 bases between them. Germline assignment: CDR1 SGHTA and CDR2 FQGTGA. The CDR3 extends over 17 amino acids. DNA for the CDR3: TGTGCCAGCAGCTTAAGAGTCAGCGGACAAGTCACAGATACGCAGTATTTT. Translating gives CASSLRVSGQVTDTQYF.

V gene TRBV7-3 combines with J gene TRBJ2-1; D is possibly TRBD1 (6 bases). V was shortened by 3 bases and J by 9 bases, with 15 bases between the two germline ends. Germline V gives CDR1 SGHTA, CDR2 FQGTGA. The CDR3 has 14 amino acids. The CDR3 coding sequence is TGTGCCAGCAGCTTTGATCCTTCAGGGGCTGAGCAGTTCTTC. Amino acids: CASSFDPSGAEQFF.

This clone appeared a few times. The V and J genes are TRBV19 and TRBJ1-5; D gene unclear. V lost 3 bases, J lost 3 bases, and 15 bases lay in between. The CDR3 covers 16 residues. Germline CDR1 is LNHDA and CDR2 is SQIVND (reference sequence). As DNA, the CDR3 is TGTGCCAGTAGTATCGGGTACAGAGGCGTCAATCAGCCCCAGCATTTT. Its protein product is CASSIGYRGVNQPQHF.

The J gene is TRBJ2-2, the V gene TRBV28; D call uncertain. CDR1 and CDR2 (germline): MDHEN, SYDVKM. The CDR3 is 13 amino acids. V was trimmed by 2 bases and J by 7 bases, leaving 8 bases between them. The CDR3 DNA sequence: TGTGCCAGCAGTTTAATCTCCAACGGGGAGCTGTTTTTT. This translates into CASSLISNGELFF.

The CDR3 bases are TGCGCCAGCTCACCGGGACTAGCGGGAGACACCGGGGAGCTGTTTTTT. This translates into CASSPGLAGDTGELFF. This chain uses TRBV10-1 with TRBJ2-2; 14 nucleotides match TRBD2. Per the germline V gene, CDR1 is WNHNN and CDR2 is SYGVQD (reference sequence). The CDR3 length is 16 residues. V dropped 8 bases and J dropped 3; count of bases not matched to a gene: 5.

The chain employs TRBV9 and TRBJ1-1; D unresolved. Per the germline V gene, CDR1 is SGDLS and CDR2 is YYNGEE. This CDR3 comprises 14 residues. Trimming pared 0 bases from V and 4 bases from J, leaving 10 bases between. CDR3 nucleotide sequence: TGTGCCAGCAGCGTAGATGTTGGAGGCACTGAAGCTTTCTTT. It codes for CASSVDVGGTEAFF.

V usage is TRBV7-2 and J usage is TRBJ2-7; no reliable D call. The CDR3 loop spans 14 amino acids. Germline V gene data show CDR1 as SGHTA and CDR2 as FQGNSA. Trimming left V 4 bases short and J 3 bases short, with 13 bases between. DNA for the CDR3: TGTGCCAGCAGCTACGATACGTACATCTACGAGCAGTACTTC. It specifies CASSYDTYIYEQYF.

This clone was counted once. The genes are TRBV5-1 and TRBJ1-3; 8 nucleotides agree with TRBD1. Per the germline V gene, CDR1 is SGHRS and CDR2 is YFSETQ. CDR3 length: 13 amino acids. J was trimmed by 4 bases and V by 4 bases; bases with no gene match: 1. The CDR3 region has the DNA TGCGCCAGCAGCACAGGGGGAGGAAACACCATATATTTT. Its protein product is CASSTGGGNTIYF.

The chain joins TRBV13 to TRBJ1-3, with D uncertain. V gave up 5 bases and J gave up 4 bases, with 21 bases separating them. The CDR3 is made up of 17 amino acids. Per the germline V gene, CDR1 is PRHDT and CDR2 is FYEKMQ (reference sequence). DNA for the CDR3: TGTGCCAGCAGCCTCGGGAGACTATTGGATACGGGAAACACCATATATTTT. Residues: CASSLGRLLDTGNTIYF.

The genes are TRBV19 and TRBJ1-4; D gene unclear. The V gene lost 7 bases and the J gene lost 8 bases, with 17 bases spanning the gap. This CDR3 has 14 residues. CDR1 and CDR2 from the germline V gene are LNHDA and SQIVND (reference sequence). CDR3 protein: CASTLGRVPEKLFF. In DNA, the CDR3 is TGTGCCAGTACCCTGGGGAGGGTGCCGGAAAAACTGTTTTTT.

A remark on this clone: One end of the junction varies from germline; a read error may be responsible. The chain employs TRBV9 and TRBJ2-4; D possibly matches TRBD1 or TRBD2 (6 bases each). The CDR3 length is 15 residues. Germline V gene data show CDR1 as SGDLS and CDR2 as YYNGEE. The CDR3 region is CTSSVGGQGRNIQYF. DNA of the CDR3: TGTACCAGCAGCGTAGGGGGGCAGGGCAGAAACATTCAGTACTTC.

The chain is built from TRBV6-5 and TRBJ2-7, with D uncertain. Looked up from germline, CDR1 is MNHEY and CDR2 is SVGAGI. The CDR3 totals 14 residues. V was shortened by 7 bases and J by 2 bases, with 15 bases between the two germline ends. CDR3: CASISPQKPYEQYF. CDR3 nucleotides: TGTGCCAGCATCAGTCCACAGAAACCCTACGAGCAGTACTTC.

The rearrangement joins TRBV11-3 to TRBJ1-1; 9 bases are a match to TRBD1. The CDR3 has 15 residues. The V gene end was trimmed by 4 bases and the J gene end by 4 bases; junction bases not matched to a gene: 7. Germline assignment: CDR1 SGHNT and CDR2 YENEEA. CDR3 in DNA: TGTGCCAGCAGCTCTAGGGACAGGGTCAGCACTGAAGCTTTCTTT. Its protein is CASSSRDRVSTEAFF.

This clone showed up just once. V usage is TRBV7-6 and J usage is TRBJ1-2; a possible D gene is TRBD1 (5 bases). The CDR3 sequence is 15 residues long. The V and J ends lost 1 base and 2 bases respectively, with 11 bases between them. Per germline, CDR1 SGHVS and CDR2 FNYEAQ. CDR3 sequence (DNA): TGTGCCAGCAGCTTAGAGGTTGGGGGGAACTATGGCTACACCTTC. Residues: CASSLEVGGNYGYTF.

This sequence joins TRBV18 and TRBJ2-2, with unresolved D. V dropped 11 bases and J dropped 6 bases, with 10 bases sitting between them. This CDR3 has 11 amino acids. Germline CDR1 KGHSH, CDR2 LQKENI. The CDR3 region has the DNA TGTGCCGGAGCCCGGCCCGGGGAGCTGTTTTTT. This sequence encodes CAGARPGELFF.

The chain links TRBV2 to TRBJ2-7; a weak D match, TRBD2 (5 bases). This CDR3 is built from 14 residues. V lost 6 bases, J lost 3 bases, and 15 bases lay in between. The germline V gene encodes CDR1 SNHLY and CDR2 FYNNEI. The CDR3 loop reads CASRRRQSDYEQYF. DNA for the CDR3: TGTGCCAGCAGACGGAGGCAATCTGACTACGAGCAGTACTTC.

This chain uses TRBV7-2 with TRBJ2-7, with 7 bases aligning to TRBD2. Trimming at V came to 5 bases and at J to 1 base, leaving 5 bases not matched to a gene. The CDR3 spans 14 residues. Germline loops: CDR1 SGHTA, CDR2 FQGNSA. The CDR3 here is CASSLGLRSYEQYF. For the CDR3, the DNA is TGTGCCAGCAGCCTGGGACTACGATCCTACGAGCAGTACTTC.

This chain connects TRBV18 to TRBJ2-7, with 11 bases aligning to TRBD2. CDR1 and CDR2 from the germline V gene are KGHSH and LQKENI. The CDR3 is made up of 18 amino acids. V shed 5 bases and J 4 bases; nucleotides not matched to a gene: 16. CDR3 region: CASSREPLTSGTSYEQYF. The CDR3, as DNA: TGTGCCAGCTCAAGGGAGCCTCTGACTAGCGGGACCTCTTACGAGCAGTACTTC.

This chain uses TRBV7-2 with TRBJ2-3; D perhaps matches TRBD2 (7 bases). Germline assignment: CDR1 SGHTA and CDR2 FQGNSA. The CDR3 contains 15 residues. The V end was cut by 3 bases, the J end by 2 bases, with 12 bases between. CDR3 sequence: CASSLGGLLTDTQYF. In DNA form, the CDR3 reads TGTGCCAGCAGCTTGGGGGGGCTCCTCACAGATACGCAGTATTTT.